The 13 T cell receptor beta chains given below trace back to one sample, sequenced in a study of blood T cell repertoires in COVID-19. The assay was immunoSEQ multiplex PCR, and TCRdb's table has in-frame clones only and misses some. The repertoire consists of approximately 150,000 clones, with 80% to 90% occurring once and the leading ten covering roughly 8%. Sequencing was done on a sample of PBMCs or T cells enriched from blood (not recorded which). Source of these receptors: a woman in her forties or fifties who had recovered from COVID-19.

For the CDR3, the DNA is TGTGCCAGCAGGACAGACAGGAACACTGAAGCTTTCTTT. It specifies CASRTDRNTEAFF. The gene calls are TRBV7-2 and TRBJ1-1; possible D gene TRBD1, 5 bases. This CDR3 region has 13 residues. CDR1 and CDR2 from the germline V gene are SGHTA and FQGNSA. V was trimmed by 6 bases and J by 1 base, leaving 9 bases between them.

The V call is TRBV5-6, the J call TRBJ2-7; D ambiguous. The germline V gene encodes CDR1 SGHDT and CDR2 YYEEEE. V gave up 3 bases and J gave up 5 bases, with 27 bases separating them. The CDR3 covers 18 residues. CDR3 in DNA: TGTGCCAGCAGCTCCGGTCATTGGCAGCGCGGTATTTTCGACGAGCAGTACTTC. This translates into CASSSGHWQRGIFDEQYF.

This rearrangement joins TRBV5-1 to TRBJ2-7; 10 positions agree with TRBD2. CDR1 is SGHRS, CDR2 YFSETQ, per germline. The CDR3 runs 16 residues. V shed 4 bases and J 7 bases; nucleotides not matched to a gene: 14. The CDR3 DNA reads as TGCGCCAGCAGCCCCCTGGCGCCTAGCGGGAGTAGTGAGCAGTACTTC. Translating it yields CASSPLAPSGSSEQYF. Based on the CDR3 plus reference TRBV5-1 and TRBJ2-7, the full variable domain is KAGVTQTPRYLIKTRGQQVTLSCSPISGHRSVSWYQQTPGQGLQFLFEYFSETQRNKGNFPGRFSGRQFSNSRSEMNVSTLELGDSALYLCASSPLAPSGSSEQYFGPGTRLTVT.

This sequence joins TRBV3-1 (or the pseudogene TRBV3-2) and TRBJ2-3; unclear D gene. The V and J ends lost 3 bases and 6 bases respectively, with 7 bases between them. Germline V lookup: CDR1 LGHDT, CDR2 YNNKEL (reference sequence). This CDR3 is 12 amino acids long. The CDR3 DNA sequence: TGTGCCAGCAGCCATATTTCTGATACGCAGTATTTT. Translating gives CASSHISDTQYF.

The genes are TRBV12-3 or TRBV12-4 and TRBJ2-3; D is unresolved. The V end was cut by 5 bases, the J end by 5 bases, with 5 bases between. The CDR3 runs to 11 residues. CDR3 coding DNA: TGTGCCAGCAGTCCTAGAGATACGCAGTATTTT. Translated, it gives CASSPRDTQYF.

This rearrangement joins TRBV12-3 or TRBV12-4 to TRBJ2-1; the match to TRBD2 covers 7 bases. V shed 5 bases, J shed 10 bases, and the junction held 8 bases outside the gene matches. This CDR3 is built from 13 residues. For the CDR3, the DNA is TGTGCCAGCAGTATGCGGACTAGTACGGAGCAGTTCTTC. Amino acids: CASSMRTSTEQFF.

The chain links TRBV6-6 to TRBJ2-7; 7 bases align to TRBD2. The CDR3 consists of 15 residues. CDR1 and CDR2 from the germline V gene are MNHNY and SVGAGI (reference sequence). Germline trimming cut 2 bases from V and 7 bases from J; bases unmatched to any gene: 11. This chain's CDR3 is CASSYTSGGMSEQYF. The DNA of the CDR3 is TGTGCCAGCAGTTACACGTCCGGGGGGATGAGTGAGCAGTACTTC.

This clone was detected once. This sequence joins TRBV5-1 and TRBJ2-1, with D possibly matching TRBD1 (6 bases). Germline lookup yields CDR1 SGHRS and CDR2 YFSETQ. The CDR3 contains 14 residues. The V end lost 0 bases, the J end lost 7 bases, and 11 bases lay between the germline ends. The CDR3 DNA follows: TGCGCCAGCAGCTTGGTCCAGGGGCGAAATGAGCAGTTCTTC. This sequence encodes CASSLVQGRNEQFF. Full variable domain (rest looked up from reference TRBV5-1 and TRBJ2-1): KAGVTQTPRYLIKTRGQQVTLSCSPISGHRSVSWYQQTPGQGLQFLFEYFSETQRNKGNFPGRFSGRQFSNSRSEMNVSTLELGDSALYLCASSLVQGRNEQFFGPGTRLTVL.

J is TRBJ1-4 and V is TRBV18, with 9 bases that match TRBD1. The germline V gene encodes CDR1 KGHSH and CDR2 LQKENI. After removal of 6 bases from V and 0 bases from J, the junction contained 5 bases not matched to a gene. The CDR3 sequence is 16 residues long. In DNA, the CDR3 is TGTGCCAGCTCGCCCACAGGGGGCGCAACTAATGAAAAACTGTTTTTT. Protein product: CASSPTGGATNEKLFF.

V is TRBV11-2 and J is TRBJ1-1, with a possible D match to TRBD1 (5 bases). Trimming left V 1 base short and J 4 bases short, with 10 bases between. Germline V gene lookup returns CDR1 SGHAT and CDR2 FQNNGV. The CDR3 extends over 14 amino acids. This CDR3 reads CASSLGSRVTEAFF. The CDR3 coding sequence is TGTGCCAGCAGCTTAGGTAGCAGGGTCACTGAAGCTTTCTTT.

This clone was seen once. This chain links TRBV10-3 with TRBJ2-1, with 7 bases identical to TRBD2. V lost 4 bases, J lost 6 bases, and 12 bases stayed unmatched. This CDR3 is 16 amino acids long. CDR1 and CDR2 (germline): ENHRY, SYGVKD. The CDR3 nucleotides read TGTGCCATCAGTGTCGGGACTACGCCAATTCTCAATGAGCAGTTCTTC. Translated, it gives CAISVGTTPILNEQFF.

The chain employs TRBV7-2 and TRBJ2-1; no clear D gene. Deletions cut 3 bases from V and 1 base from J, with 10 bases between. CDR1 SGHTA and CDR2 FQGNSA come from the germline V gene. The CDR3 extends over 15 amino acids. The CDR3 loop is CASSLLSRSYNEQFF. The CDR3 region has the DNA TGTGCCAGCAGCTTGTTAAGCAGGTCCTACAATGAGCAGTTCTTC.

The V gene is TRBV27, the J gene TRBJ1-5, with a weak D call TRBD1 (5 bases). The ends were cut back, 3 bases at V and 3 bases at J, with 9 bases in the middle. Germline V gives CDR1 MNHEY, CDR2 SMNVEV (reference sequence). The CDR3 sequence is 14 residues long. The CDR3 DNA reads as TGTGCCAGCAGTTTCCAGGGCCCCAATCAGCCCCAGCATTTT. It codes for CASSFQGPNQPQHF.